This TCR beta chain derives from a study of blood T cell repertoires in COVID-19. Across the whole study: From T cells, B-cell-depleted T cells, or PBMCs came the material, which was cDNA or gDNA.

Per germline, CDR1 MDHEN and CDR2 SYDVKM. This CDR3 region has 11 residues. Trimming removed 4 bases from V and 8 bases from J, with 8 bases in between. As handled by the study authors: Estimated nucleated cell counts came from reference gene primer amplification. The method was immunoSEQ multiplex PCR; TCRdb's version includes in-frame clones alone and lacks a portion of them. V and J calls plus clone size are reproduced from that table; the DNA served to infer D and trimming. The sample yields about 86,000 clones, 87% seen once. The receptor was isolated from a human donor in a cohort sampled during active COVID-19. The chain joins TRBV28 to TRBJ1-2; D not certain. The specimen sequenced was peripheral blood. The CDR3 DNA sequence: TGTGCCAGCAGTTCCCCTCCCGGCTACACCTTC. It specifies CASSSPPGYTF.